This paragraph covers one T cell receptor (beta chain) sequence. This record comes from a study of blood T cells in healthy people across ages. The use of a sample-barcoded 5' primer and a J-beta primer mix characterized a second PCR of roughly 7 to 12 cycles. TCRdb itself ran the 5' RACE reads through MiXCR, one entry per CDR3 protein. Here the sample spans approximately 800,000 distinct CDR3 sequences, about 42% being singletons. This CDR3 contains 11 residues. Germline loops: CDR1 GTSNPN, CDR2 SVGIG (reference sequence). Deletions cut 0 bases from V and 15 bases from J, with 12 bases between. The receptor's source is a man older than 75 in good health. This chain connects TRBV30 to TRBJ2-1; maybe TRBD1 (5 bases). Material: blood. The CDR3 nucleotides are TGTGCCTGGAGTGTAGGGGCGATTGGGTTCTTC. Its translation: CAWSVGAIGFF.